This TCR beta chain was sequenced for a study of blood T cell repertoires in COVID-19. Across the study: Material from acute and convalescent COVID-19 was sourced from the United States, Italy and Spain.

This table comes from immunoSEQ multiplex PCR, and its TCRdb copy is limited to in-frame clones, with some not included. Of 250,000 to 300,000 clones listed, over 75% are singletons. Trimming at V came to 5 bases and at J to 4 bases, leaving 13 bases not matched to a gene. Germline CDR1 reads SGHNT; CDR2 reads YYREEE (reference sequence). The length of the CDR3 is 16 residues. The J gene is TRBJ1-1, the V gene TRBV5-4; 8 nucleotides line up with TRBD1. The source is a man between 18 and 29 years old who had recovered from COVID-19. Sample: PBMCs or T cells enriched from blood (not recorded which). The CDR3 nucleotides are TGTGCCAGCAGGGTTAGTCCTCAGGGGGCGGGCACTGAAGCTTTCTTT. Amino acid sequence: CASRVSPQGAGTEAFF.